Listed below are T cell receptor beta chains from one sample, sequenced in a study of long-term antiretroviral therapy in people with HIV. Clones were sequenced by immunoSEQ multiplex PCR, and TCRdb holds only the in-frame ones, with some missing. The sample contains 15,000 to 20,000 clones, 88% of which appear only once. The sample in question was unsorted PBMCs, obtained 6.9 years after starting antiretroviral therapy. The receptors were sampled from a man between 45 and 60 years old with HIV. Each CDR3 is given with its conserved first and last residue. Each record gives: V gene, clone size, J gene, D gene, CDR3 DNA, CDR3 protein. A D gene is named only where the DNA matches it firmly. A row's size may be missing; if present it is once, few, many or a size class.

V gene: TRBV7-2
clone size: .
J gene: TRBJ2-7
D gene: .
CDR3 DNA: TGTGCCAGCAGCTTAAAGGGATCGGGAGAGCAGTACTTC
CDR3 protein: CASSLKGSGEQYF

V gene: TRBV7-2
clone size: .
J gene: TRBJ2-4
D gene: .
CDR3 DNA: TGTGCCAGCAGCTTAGGCGGGGTAGAGATCAAAAACATTCAGTACTTC
CDR3 protein: CASSLGGVEIKNIQYF

V gene: TRBV11-3
clone size: once
J gene: TRBJ2-1
D gene: .
CDR3 DNA: TGTGCCAGCAGCTCCGGGAGCAGTCTTCATGAGCAGTTCTTC
CDR3 protein: CASSSGSSLHEQFF

V gene: TRBV7-3
clone size: .
J gene: TRBJ2-3
D gene: TRBD2
CDR3 DNA: TGTGCCAGCAGCTCCCCTAGCGGGAGGCAGGCAGATACGCAGTATTTT
CDR3 protein: CASSSPSGRQADTQYF

V gene: TRBV5-1
clone size: .
J gene: TRBJ2-1
D gene: TRBD2
CDR3 DNA: TGCGCCAGCACAGTAGGATTATGGACTAGCGGGAGGGTCGATGAGCAGTTCTTC
CDR3 protein: CASTVGLWTSGRVDEQFF

V gene: TRBV30
clone size: .
J gene: TRBJ2-7
D gene: .
CDR3 DNA: TGTGCCTGGAGTCACGACAGCTCCTACGAGCAGTACTTC
CDR3 protein: CAWSHDSSYEQYF

V gene: TRBV10-3
clone size: .
J gene: TRBJ2-7
D gene: TRBD2
CDR3 DNA: TGTGCCATCAGTGAGTCTAACCTAGCGGGAGACGAGCAGTACTTC
CDR3 protein: CAISESNLAGDEQYF

V gene: TRBV19
clone size: .
J gene: TRBJ2-3
D gene: .
CDR3 DNA: TGTGCCAGTAGTGGCGGGATGTACACAGATACGCAGTATTTT
CDR3 protein: CASSGGMYTDTQYF

V gene: TRBV27
clone size: .
J gene: TRBJ2-1
D gene: .
CDR3 DNA: TGTGCCAGCAGGCTATTGAGCTCCTACAATGAGCAGTTCTTC
CDR3 protein: CASRLLSSYNEQFF

V gene: TRBV23-1
clone size: .
J gene: TRBJ2-7
D gene: .
CDR3 DNA: TGCGCCAGCAGTTGGGGCGTAGGCTCCTACGAGCAGTACTTC
CDR3 protein: CASSWGVGSYEQYF

V gene: TRBV5-4
clone size: .
J gene: TRBJ2-3
D gene: .
CDR3 DNA: TGTGCCAGCAGCCAGGGGGGAGGCACAGATACGCAGTATTTT
CDR3 protein: CASSQGGGTDTQYF

V gene: TRBV19
clone size: .
J gene: TRBJ2-2
D gene: TRBD2
CDR3 DNA: TGTGCCAGTAGTACTCTAGCGGGAGTTAACGGGGAGCTGTTTTTT
CDR3 protein: CASSTLAGVNGELFF

V gene: TRBV9
clone size: .
J gene: TRBJ2-5
D gene: .
CDR3 DNA: TGTGCCAGCAGCCGGGACCGGCAAGAGACCCAGTACTTC
CDR3 protein: CASSRDRQETQYF

V gene: TRBV15
clone size: .
J gene: TRBJ2-2
D gene: .
CDR3 DNA: TGTGCCACCAGCAGAGTAGGGGGTGGTGGCGGGGAGCTGTTTTTT
CDR3 protein: CATSRVGGGGGELFF

V gene: TRBV6-5
clone size: .
J gene: TRBJ1-3
D gene: .
CDR3 DNA: TGTGCCAGCAGTTACTCGAAGGGGGCTGGAAACACCATATATTTT
CDR3 protein: CASSYSKGAGNTIYF

V gene: TRBV5-1
clone size: .
J gene: TRBJ2-2
D gene: .
CDR3 DNA: TGCGCCAGCAGCTTGGGGCAGGGTTGGGCCGGGGAGCTGTTTTTT
CDR3 protein: CASSLGQGWAGELFF

V gene: TRBV15
clone size: .
J gene: TRBJ2-7
D gene: .
CDR3 DNA: TGTGCCACCAGCAGAGCGCGCGGGGCGGCCTACGAGCAGTACTTC
CDR3 protein: CATSRARGAAYEQYF

V gene: TRBV19
clone size: .
J gene: TRBJ1-1
D gene: .
CDR3 DNA: TGTGCCAGTAGTATATGGCAGGCGAACACTGAAGCTTTCTTT
CDR3 protein: CASSIWQANTEAFF

V gene: TRBV4-2
clone size: once
J gene: TRBJ2-5
D gene: TRBD1
CDR3 DNA: TGTGCCAGCAGCCAAGAGGTGGACAGGGGGGGGGCCCAGTACTTC
CDR3 protein: CASSQEVDRGGAQYF

V gene: TRBV7-2
clone size: .
J gene: TRBJ1-4
D gene: .
CDR3 DNA: TGTGCCAGCAGCTCCAGGCCGGTCCCTAATGAAAAACTGTTTTTT
CDR3 protein: CASSSRPVPNEKLFF

V gene: TRBV28
clone size: .
J gene: TRBJ1-1
D gene: .
CDR3 DNA: TGTGCCAGCAGCCGGAACACTGAAGCTTTCTTT
CDR3 protein: CASSRNTEAFF

V gene: TRBV5-4
clone size: .
J gene: TRBJ1-2
D gene: TRBD1
CDR3 DNA: TGTGCCAGCAGCTTGTGGTCAGGGGGTGTTCGCGGCTACACCTTC
CDR3 protein: CASSLWSGGVRGYTF

V gene: TRBV18
clone size: .
J gene: TRBJ2-6
D gene: .
CDR3 DNA: TGTGCCAGCTCACCAGTCGGTTCTGGGGCCAACGTCCTGACTTTC
CDR3 protein: CASSPVGSGANVLTF

V gene: TRBV5-4
clone size: .
J gene: TRBJ2-2
D gene: .
CDR3 DNA: TGTGCCAGCAGCCCCGGCTTGGGGGAGCTGTTTTTT
CDR3 protein: CASSPGLGELFF